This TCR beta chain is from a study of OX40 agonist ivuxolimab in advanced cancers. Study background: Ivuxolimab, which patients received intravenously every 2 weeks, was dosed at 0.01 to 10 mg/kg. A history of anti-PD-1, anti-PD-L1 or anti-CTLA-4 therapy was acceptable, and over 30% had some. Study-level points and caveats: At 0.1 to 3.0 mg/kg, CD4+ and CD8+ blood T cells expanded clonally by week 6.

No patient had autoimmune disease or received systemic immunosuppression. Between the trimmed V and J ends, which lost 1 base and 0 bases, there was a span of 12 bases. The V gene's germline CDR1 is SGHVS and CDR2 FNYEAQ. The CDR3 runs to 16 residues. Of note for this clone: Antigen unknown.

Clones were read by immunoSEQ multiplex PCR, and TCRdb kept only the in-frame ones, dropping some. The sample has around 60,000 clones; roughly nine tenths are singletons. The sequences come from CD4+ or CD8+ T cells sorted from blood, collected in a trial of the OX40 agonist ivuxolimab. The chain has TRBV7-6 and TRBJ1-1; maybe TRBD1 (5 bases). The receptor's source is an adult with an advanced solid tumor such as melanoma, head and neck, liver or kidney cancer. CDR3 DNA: TGTGCCAGCAGCTTAGGGAGACAGATGGTGAACACTGAAGCTTTCTTT. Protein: CASSLGRQMVNTEAFF.